Below, 17 T cell receptor beta chains from the same sample are listed, as sequenced in a study of blood T cells in healthy people across ages. The use of a sample-barcoded 5' primer and a J-beta primer mix characterized a second PCR of about 6 to 11 cycles. TCRdb passed the 5' RACE reads through MiXCR, listing each CDR3 protein once. The table has some 1.5 million distinct CDR3 sequences, 28% seen once. Source material: blood. These receptors all stem from a woman younger than 45 in good health.

This clonotype came up a few times. It may be a read error: a sequence one base away is much more abundant. The chain uses TRBV5-1 and TRBJ2-5, with TRBD1 matching 7 bases. CDR1 and CDR2 from the germline V gene are SGHRS and YFSETQ. Trimming took 4 bases from V and 1 from J; bases not matched to a gene: 4. CDR3 length: 14 amino acids. In nucleotides, the CDR3 is TGCGCCAGCAGCATAGGGGACAGCCAAGAGACCCAGTACTTC. Residues: CASSIGDSQETQYF.

The CDR3 is CSARRPVGTGELFF. In DNA form, the CDR3 reads TGCAGTGCCCGCCGCCCGGTTGGGACCGGGGAGCTGTTTTTT. The gene calls are TRBV20-1 and TRBJ2-2; D is uncertain. This CDR3 spans 14 amino acids. The ends were cut back, 6 bases at V and 5 bases at J, with 16 bases in the middle. Germline CDR1 is DFQATT and CDR2 is SNEGSKA (reference sequence).

This clonotype was counted once. The V gene is TRBV6-5, the J gene TRBJ2-3; tentative D call: TRBD1 (6 bases). V gave up 5 bases and J gave up 6 bases, with 18 bases separating them. Germline V gene lookup returns CDR1 MNHEY and CDR2 SVGAGI. This CDR3 contains 15 residues. CDR3 loop: CASSRAGTPGDTQYF. CDR3 nucleotides: TGTGCCAGCAGTAGAGCCGGGACACCGGGGGATACGCAGTATTTT.

Ten or more counts support this clonotype. A read error may produce the germline difference seen at one junction end. The chain joins TRBV12-3 or TRBV12-4 to TRBJ2-3; no reliable D call. CDR3 size: 11 residues. The CDR3: CASSETDTQYF. The CDR3 DNA is TGCGCCAGCAGTGAAACGGATACGCAGTATTTT.

The genes are TRBV20-1 and TRBJ2-7, with D perhaps TRBD1 or TRBD2 (6 bases each). Germline V CDR1 and CDR2: DFQATT, SNEGSKA (reference sequence). Trimming removed 6 bases at V and 1 base at J, with 19 bases between. This CDR3 has 15 residues. The CDR3 region has the DNA TGCAGTGCACCCCCTCAGGGGCGGGGATCCTACGAGCAGTACTTC. It translates to CSAPPQGRGSYEQYF.

V is TRBV7-2 and J is TRBJ2-1, with TRBD2 identical over 9 bases. The CDR3 extends over 16 amino acids. The V gene's germline CDR1 is SGHTA and CDR2 FQGNSA. V trimming: 0 bases; J trimming: 6 bases; junction bases outside the gene matches: 6. CDR3 nucleotides: TGTGCCAGCAGCTTAGCTGGCGGGAGGGCCGGCAATGAGCAGTTCTTC. It codes for CASSLAGGRAGNEQFF.

This clonotype has ten or more counts. The chain carries TRBV5-6 and TRBJ2-5; unclear D gene. Trimming removed 2 bases at V and 5 bases at J, with 16 bases between. CDR3 length: 15 residues. Per germline, CDR1 SGHDT and CDR2 YYEEEE. The DNA of the CDR3 is TGTGCCAGCAGCTTACGACTGGGCCCAAGGGAGACCCAGTACTTC. Protein: CASSLRLGPRETQYF. Combining the CDR3 with reference TRBV5-6 and TRBJ2-5 gives the whole variable domain DAGVTQSPTHLIKTRGQQVTLRCSPKSGHDTVSWYQQALGQGPQFIFQYYEEEERQRGNFPDRFSGHQFPNYSSELNVNALLLGDSALYLCASSLRLGPRETQYFGPGTRLLVL.

In its sample, this clonotype was seen a few times. The rearrangement joins TRBV12-3 or TRBV12-4 to TRBJ2-7; D is unresolved. With 2 bases removed from V and 4 bases from J, the gap between germline ends came to 12 bases. This CDR3 has 14 amino acids. CDR3: CASSLNRRYYEQYF. The CDR3 DNA sequence: TGTGCCAGCAGTTTAAATCGACGGTATTACGAGCAGTACTTC.

This sequence joins TRBV5-1 and TRBJ1-4, with no clear D. The CDR3 totals 15 residues. Germline V gene data show CDR1 as SGHRS and CDR2 as YFSETQ. V was cut by 10 bases and J by 5 bases, with 21 bases left in between. CDR3 residues: CAGRLGVSTNEKLFF. In nucleotides, the CDR3 is TGCGCCGGCCGCCTTGGGGTATCGACCAATGAAAAACTGTTTTTT.

This clonotype was found many times. The DNA for the CDR3 is TGTGCCAGCAGGGAGGGACAGAATAATTCACCCCTCCACTTT. Translated, it gives CASREGQNNSPLHF. The rearrangement joins TRBV7-2 to TRBJ1-6, with 7 positions matching TRBD1. With V trimmed by 6 bases and J by 5 bases, 4 bases remained unmatched. Germline loops: CDR1 SGHTA, CDR2 FQGNSA. CDR3 length: 14 residues.

V and J are TRBV10-3 and TRBJ2-7; D uncertain. This CDR3 region has 13 residues. Germline values: CDR1 ENHRY, CDR2 SYGVKD. V shed 1 base and J shed 3 bases, with 7 bases lying between them. The chain's CDR3 is CAISEFQFYEQYF. Written as DNA, the CDR3 is TGTGCCATCAGTGAGTTTCAGTTCTACGAGCAGTACTTC.

The sample holds many counts of this clonotype. This chain links TRBV24-1 with TRBJ2-3; 8 bases are shared with TRBD2. This CDR3 contains 20 residues. V was pared by 4 bases and J by 0 bases, with 17 bases of the junction left unmatched. Per the germline V gene, CDR1 is KGHDR and CDR2 is SFDVKD. The CDR3 coding sequence is TGTGCCACCAGTGACCCCCGCCCAGCGGGGGACCCAGCTAGCACAGATACGCAGTATTTT. It codes for CATSDPRPAGDPASTDTQYF.

In this sample, this clonotype turned up many times. V usage is TRBV12-5 and J usage is TRBJ2-3, with D unresolved. Trimming cost V 6 bases and J 4 bases, with 8 bases left between them. Germline loops: CDR1 LGHNT, CDR2 FRNRAP. The CDR3 length is 12 residues. Written as DNA, the CDR3 is TGTGCTAGTGGGACACTACCAGATACGCAGTATTTT. It yields the protein CASGTLPDTQYF.

At least ten counts were recorded for this clonotype. The J gene is TRBJ2-7, the V gene TRBV13; maybe TRBD1 (6 bases). Germline CDR1 PRHDT, CDR2 FYEKMQ (reference sequence). This CDR3 is built from 12 residues. Trimming pared 2 bases from V and 6 bases from J, leaving 8 bases between. CDR3 protein: CASSLQGTEQYF. The CDR3 nucleotides are TGTGCCAGCAGCTTACAGGGGACCGAGCAGTACTTC.

The V call is TRBV5-1, the J call TRBJ2-2; D gene uncertain. The CDR3 contains 15 residues. The V end was cut by 4 bases, the J end by 4 bases, with 14 bases between. Germline assignment: CDR1 SGHRS and CDR2 YFSETQ. The CDR3 here is CASSGRTESTGELFF. The CDR3 bases are TGCGCCAGCAGCGGACGAACGGAGAGCACCGGGGAGCTGTTTTTT.

The chain has TRBV29-1 and TRBJ2-3, with TRBD1 matching over 10 bases. CDR1 and CDR2 from the germline V gene are SQVTM and ANQGSEA. V lost 5 bases, J lost 4 bases, and 6 bases stayed unmatched. The CDR3 length is 14 residues. The CDR3 spells CSVRVGQGADTQYF. The CDR3 nucleotides are TGCAGCGTTCGGGTAGGACAGGGGGCAGATACGCAGTATTTT.

In its sample, this clonotype was seen a few times. The rearrangement joins TRBV6-2 or TRBV6-3 to TRBJ2-3, with D unclear. The germline V gene has CDR1 MNHEY and CDR2 SVGEGT. The V end lost 0 bases, the J end lost 3 bases, and 7 bases lay between the germline ends. The CDR3 covers 14 residues. CDR3 nucleotide sequence: TGTGCCAGCAGTTACTCGAGTCCAACAGATACGCAGTATTTT. It encodes CASSYSSPTDTQYF.